This T cell receptor beta chain was identified in a study of blood T cell repertoires in COVID-19. Germline loops: CDR1 LNHDA, CDR2 SQIVND (reference sequence). The V end was cut by 4 bases, the J end by 8 bases, with 18 bases between. The CDR3 length is 15 residues. Profiling relied on immunoSEQ multiplex PCR, and the TCRdb table lists in-frame clones only, not all of them. The top ten clones hold around 10% of a sample with some 260,000 clones, more than 85% of them seen once. The chain joins TRBV19 to TRBJ2-1; no firm D call. The origin of this receptor is a man aged 40-49 years who had recovered from COVID-19. Material: PBMCs or T cells enriched from blood (not recorded which). CDR3 coding DNA: TGTGCCAGTAGTACCCAGCCTCTGCTGGGCGATGAGCAGTTCTTC. Translation gives CASSTQPLLGDEQFF.